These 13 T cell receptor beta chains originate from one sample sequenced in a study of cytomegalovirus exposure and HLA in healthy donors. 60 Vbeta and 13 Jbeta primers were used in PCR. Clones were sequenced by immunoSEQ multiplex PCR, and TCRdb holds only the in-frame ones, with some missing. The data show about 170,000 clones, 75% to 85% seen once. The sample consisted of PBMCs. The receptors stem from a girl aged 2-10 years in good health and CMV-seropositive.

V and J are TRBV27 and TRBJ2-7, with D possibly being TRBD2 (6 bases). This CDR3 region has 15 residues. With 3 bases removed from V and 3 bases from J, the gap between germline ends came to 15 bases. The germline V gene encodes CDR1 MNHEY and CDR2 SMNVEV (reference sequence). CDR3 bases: TGTGCCAGCAGTTTGGGACTGGCGGGGTACTACGAGCAGTACTTC. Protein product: CASSLGLAGYYEQYF.

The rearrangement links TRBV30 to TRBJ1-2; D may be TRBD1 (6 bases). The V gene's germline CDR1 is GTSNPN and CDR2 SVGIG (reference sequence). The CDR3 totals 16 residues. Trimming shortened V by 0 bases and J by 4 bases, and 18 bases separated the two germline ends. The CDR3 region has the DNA TGTGCCTGGAGTGTAAAAGGGGGGGCCCTACTCTATGGCTACACCTTC. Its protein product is CAWSVKGGALLYGYTF.

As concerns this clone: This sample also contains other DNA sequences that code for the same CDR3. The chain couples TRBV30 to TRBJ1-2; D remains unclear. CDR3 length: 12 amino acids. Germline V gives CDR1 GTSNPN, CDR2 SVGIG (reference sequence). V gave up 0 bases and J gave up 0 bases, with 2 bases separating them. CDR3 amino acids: CAWSVSNYGYTF. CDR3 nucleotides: TGTGCCTGGAGTGTCTCTAACTATGGCTACACCTTC.

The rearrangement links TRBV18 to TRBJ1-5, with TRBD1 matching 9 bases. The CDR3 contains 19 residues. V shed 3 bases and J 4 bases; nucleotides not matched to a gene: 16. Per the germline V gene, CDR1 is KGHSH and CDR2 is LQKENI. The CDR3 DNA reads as TGTGCCAGCTCACCCCAAGGGACAGGGTCGGGGGGCTGGAATCAGCCCCAGCATTTT. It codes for CASSPQGTGSGGWNQPQHF.

The CDR3 region has the DNA TGTGCCATCAGTGAGTCAGGGGAGGGCTATGGCTACACCTTC. This codes for CAISESGEGYGYTF. The chain combines TRBV10-3 with TRBJ1-2, with a tentative D call TRBD1 (5 bases). The germline V gene has CDR1 ENHRY and CDR2 SYGVKD. The CDR3 has 14 residues. The V end was cut by 0 bases, the J end by 4 bases, with 9 bases between.

CDR3 protein: CAWSIGTGIPYEQYF. The CDR3 DNA reads TGTGCCTGGAGTATTGGAACAGGGATTCCCTACGAGCAGTACTTC. The chain carries TRBV30 and TRBJ2-7, with a tentative D call TRBD1 (6 bases). V shed 2 bases and J shed 2 bases, with 16 bases lying between them. Germline lookup yields CDR1 GTSNPN and CDR2 SVGIG (reference sequence). The CDR3 spans 15 residues.

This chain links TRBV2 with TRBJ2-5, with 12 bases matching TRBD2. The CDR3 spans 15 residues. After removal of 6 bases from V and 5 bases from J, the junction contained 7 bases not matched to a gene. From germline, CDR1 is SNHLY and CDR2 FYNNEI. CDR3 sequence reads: CASSDSSGRGETQYF. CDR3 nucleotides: TGTGCCAGCAGCGACTCTAGCGGGAGGGGCGAGACCCAGTACTTC.

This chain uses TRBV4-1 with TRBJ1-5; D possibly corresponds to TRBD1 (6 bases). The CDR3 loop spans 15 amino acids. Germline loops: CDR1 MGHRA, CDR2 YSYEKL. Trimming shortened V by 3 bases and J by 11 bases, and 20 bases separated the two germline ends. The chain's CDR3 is CASSQPGTLPGAQHF. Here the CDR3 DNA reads TGCGCCAGCAGCCAGCCCGGGACACTCCCAGGGGCCCAGCATTTT.

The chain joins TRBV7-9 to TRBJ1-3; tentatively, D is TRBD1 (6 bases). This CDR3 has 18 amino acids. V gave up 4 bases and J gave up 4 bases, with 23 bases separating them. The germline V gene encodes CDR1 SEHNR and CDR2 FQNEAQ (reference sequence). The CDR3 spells CASSYKNARGQLGNTIYF. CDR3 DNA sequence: TGTGCCAGCAGCTATAAAAATGCCAGAGGACAGCTAGGAAACACCATATATTTT.

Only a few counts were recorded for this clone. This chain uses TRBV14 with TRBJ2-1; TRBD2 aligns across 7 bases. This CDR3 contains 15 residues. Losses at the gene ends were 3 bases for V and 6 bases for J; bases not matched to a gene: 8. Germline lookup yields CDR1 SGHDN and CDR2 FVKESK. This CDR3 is CASSQKTSIGNEQFF. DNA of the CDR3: TGTGCCAGCAGCCAGAAGACTAGCATCGGCAATGAGCAGTTCTTC.

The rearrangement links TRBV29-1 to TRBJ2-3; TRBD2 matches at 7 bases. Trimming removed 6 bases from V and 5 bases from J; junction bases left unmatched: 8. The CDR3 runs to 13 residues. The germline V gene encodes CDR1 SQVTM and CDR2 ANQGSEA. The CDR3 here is CSVIGLVIDTQYF. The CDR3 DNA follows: TGCAGCGTCATAGGACTAGTGATAGATACGCAGTATTTT.

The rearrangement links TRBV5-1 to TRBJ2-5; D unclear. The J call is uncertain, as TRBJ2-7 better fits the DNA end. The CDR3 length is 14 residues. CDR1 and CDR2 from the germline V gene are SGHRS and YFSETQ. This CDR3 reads CASSLVTASYEQYF. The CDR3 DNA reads TGCGCCAGCAGCTTGGTAACAGCCTCCTACGAGCAGTACTTC.

CDR3 coding DNA: TGCGCCAGCAGTGACCCCCAGGGGCCCTCTGGAAACACCATATATTTT. Amino acid sequence: CASSDPQGPSGNTIYF. V and J are TRBV10-2 and TRBJ1-3; a possible D gene is TRBD1 (6 bases). CDR3 length: 16 residues. CDR1 WSHSY and CDR2 SAAADI come from the germline V gene. V dropped 3 bases and J dropped 0 bases, with 12 bases sitting between them.